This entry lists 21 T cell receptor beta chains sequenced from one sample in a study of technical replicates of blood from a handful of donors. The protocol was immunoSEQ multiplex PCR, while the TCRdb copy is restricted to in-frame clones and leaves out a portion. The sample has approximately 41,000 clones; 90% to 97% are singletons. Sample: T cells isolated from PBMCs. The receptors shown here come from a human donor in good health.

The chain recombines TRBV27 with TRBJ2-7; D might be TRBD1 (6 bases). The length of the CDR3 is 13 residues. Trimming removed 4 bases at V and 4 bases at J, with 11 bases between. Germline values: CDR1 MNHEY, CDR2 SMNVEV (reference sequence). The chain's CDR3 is CASSSFQGYEQYF. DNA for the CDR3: TGTGCCAGCAGTTCCTTCCAGGGGTACGAGCAGTACTTC.

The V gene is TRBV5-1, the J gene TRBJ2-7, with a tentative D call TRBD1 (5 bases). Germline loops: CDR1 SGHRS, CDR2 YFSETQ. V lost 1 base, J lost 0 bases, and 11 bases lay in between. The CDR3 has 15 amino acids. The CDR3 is CASSLSGRSSYEQYF. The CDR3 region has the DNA TGCGCCAGCAGCTTGTCAGGGCGAAGCTCCTACGAGCAGTACTTC.

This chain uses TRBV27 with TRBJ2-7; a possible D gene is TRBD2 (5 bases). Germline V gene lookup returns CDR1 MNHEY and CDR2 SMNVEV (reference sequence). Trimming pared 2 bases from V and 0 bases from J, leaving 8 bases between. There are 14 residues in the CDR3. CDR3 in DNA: TGTGCCAGCAGTTTAGGAACTAGCTCCTACGAGCAGTACTTC. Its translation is CASSLGTSSYEQYF.

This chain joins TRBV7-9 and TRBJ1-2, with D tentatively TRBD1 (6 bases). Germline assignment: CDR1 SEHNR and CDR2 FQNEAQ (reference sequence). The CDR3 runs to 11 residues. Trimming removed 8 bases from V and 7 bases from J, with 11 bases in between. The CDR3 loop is CASQGTSGYTF. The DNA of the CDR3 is TGTGCCAGCCAGGGGACCTCTGGCTACACCTTC.

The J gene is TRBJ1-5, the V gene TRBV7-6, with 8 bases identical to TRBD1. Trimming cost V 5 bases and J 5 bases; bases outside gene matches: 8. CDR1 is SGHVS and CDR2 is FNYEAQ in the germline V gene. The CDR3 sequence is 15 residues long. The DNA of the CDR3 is TGTGCCAGCAGCCTAGACAGGGGTGGGGATCAGCCCCAGCATTTT. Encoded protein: CASSLDRGGDQPQHF.

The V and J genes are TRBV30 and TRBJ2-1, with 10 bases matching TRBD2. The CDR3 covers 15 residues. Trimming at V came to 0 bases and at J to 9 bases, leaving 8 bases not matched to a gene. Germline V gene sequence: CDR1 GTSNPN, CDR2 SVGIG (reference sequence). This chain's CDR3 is CAWSVEAGGSVEQFF. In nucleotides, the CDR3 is TGTGCCTGGAGTGTAGAAGCGGGAGGGTCTGTTGAGCAGTTCTTC.

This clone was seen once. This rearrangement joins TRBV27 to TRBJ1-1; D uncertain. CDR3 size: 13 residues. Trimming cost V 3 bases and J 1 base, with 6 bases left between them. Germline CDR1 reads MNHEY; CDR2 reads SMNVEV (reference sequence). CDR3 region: CASSLRENTEAFF. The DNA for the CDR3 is TGTGCCAGCAGTTTGCGAGAGAACACTGAAGCTTTCTTT.

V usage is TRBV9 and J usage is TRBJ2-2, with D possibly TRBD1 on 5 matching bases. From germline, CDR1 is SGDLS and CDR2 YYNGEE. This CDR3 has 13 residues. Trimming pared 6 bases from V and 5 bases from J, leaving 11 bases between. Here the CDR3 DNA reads TGTGCCAGCACCCTGGGGCAGACCGGGGAGCTGTTTTTT. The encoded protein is CASTLGQTGELFF.

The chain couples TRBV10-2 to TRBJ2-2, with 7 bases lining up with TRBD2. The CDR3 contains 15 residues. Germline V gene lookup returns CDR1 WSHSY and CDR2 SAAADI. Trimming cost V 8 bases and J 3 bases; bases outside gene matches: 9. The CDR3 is CASGERGSDTGELFF. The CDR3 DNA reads TGCGCCAGCGGCGAGCGGGGTAGTGACACCGGGGAGCTGTTTTTT.

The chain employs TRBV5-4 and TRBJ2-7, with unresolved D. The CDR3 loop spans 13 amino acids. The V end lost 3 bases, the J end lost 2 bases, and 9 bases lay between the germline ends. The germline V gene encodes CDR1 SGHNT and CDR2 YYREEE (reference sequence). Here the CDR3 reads CASSSPNTYEQYF. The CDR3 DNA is TGTGCCAGCAGCTCACCCAACACCTACGAGCAGTACTTC.

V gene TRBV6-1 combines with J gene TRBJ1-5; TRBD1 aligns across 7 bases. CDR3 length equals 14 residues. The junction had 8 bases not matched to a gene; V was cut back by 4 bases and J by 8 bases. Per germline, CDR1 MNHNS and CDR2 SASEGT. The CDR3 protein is CASSGDREVEPQHF. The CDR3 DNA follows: TGTGCCAGCAGTGGAGACAGGGAGGTGGAGCCCCAGCATTTT.

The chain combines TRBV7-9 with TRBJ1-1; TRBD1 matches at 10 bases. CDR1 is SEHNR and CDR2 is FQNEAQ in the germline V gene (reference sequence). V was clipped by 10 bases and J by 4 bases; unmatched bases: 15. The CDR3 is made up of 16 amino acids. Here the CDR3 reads CATLYKPGQGFTEAFF. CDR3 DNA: TGTGCCACCTTATATAAACCGGGACAGGGGTTCACTGAAGCTTTCTTT.

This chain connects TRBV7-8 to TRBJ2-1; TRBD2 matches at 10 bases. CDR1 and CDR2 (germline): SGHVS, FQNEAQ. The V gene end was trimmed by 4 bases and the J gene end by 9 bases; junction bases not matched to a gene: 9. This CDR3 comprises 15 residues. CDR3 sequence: CASSSSSGSSSEQFF. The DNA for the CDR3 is TGTGCCAGCAGCTCCTCTAGCGGGAGTTCCAGTGAGCAGTTCTTC.

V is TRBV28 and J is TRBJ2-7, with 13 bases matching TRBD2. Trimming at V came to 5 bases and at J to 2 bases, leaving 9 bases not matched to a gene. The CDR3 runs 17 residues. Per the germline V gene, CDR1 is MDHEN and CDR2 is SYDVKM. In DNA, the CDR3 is TGTGCCAGCAGTCCCGCCGGACTAGCGGGGGTGGCCTACGAGCAGTACTTC. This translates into CASSPAGLAGVAYEQYF.

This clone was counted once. The CDR3 sequence: CASSQDIFPSGSETSHPLYYEQYF. The CDR3 DNA reads as TGTGCCAGCAGCCAAGATATTTTTCCTAGCGGGAGCGAAACCAGTCACCCCCTTTACTACGAGCAGTACTTC. This chain links TRBV4-2 with TRBJ2-7; 10 bases fit TRBD2. Looked up from germline, CDR1 is LGHNA and CDR2 is YNFKEQ. Trimming removed 0 bases from V and 3 bases from J; junction bases left unmatched: 29. This CDR3 has 24 amino acids.

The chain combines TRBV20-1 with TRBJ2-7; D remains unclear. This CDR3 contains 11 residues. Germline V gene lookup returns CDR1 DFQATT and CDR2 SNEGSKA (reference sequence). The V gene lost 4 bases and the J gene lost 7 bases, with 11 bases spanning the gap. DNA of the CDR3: TGCAGTGCTAATAGGCCGAGGGAGCAGTACTTC. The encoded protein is CSANRPREQYF.

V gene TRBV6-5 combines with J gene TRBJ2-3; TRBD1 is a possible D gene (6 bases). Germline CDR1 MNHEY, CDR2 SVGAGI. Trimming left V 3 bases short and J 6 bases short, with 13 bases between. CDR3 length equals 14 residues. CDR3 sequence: CASSYLGAADTQYF. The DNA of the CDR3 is TGTGCCAGCAGTTATTTGGGGGCGGCCGATACGCAGTATTTT.

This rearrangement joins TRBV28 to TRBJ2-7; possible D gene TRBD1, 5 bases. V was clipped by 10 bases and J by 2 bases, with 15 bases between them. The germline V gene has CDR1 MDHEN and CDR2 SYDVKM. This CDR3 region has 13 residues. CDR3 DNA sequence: TGTGCCACCACAGGTACACCACCCTACGAGCAGTACTTC. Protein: CATTGTPPYEQYF.

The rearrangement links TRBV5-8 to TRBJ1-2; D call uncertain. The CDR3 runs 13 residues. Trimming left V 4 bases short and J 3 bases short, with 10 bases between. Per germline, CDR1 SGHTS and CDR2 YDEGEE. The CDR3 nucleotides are TGTGCCAGCAGCGATTTTACATACTATGGCTACACCTTC. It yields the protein CASSDFTYYGYTF.

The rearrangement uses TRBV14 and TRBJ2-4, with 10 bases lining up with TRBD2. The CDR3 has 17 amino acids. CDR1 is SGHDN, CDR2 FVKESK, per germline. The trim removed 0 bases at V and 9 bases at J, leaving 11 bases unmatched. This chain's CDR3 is CASSQDSETSGYPIQYF. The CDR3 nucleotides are TGTGCCAGCAGCCAAGATTCGGAGACTAGCGGGTATCCCATTCAGTACTTC.

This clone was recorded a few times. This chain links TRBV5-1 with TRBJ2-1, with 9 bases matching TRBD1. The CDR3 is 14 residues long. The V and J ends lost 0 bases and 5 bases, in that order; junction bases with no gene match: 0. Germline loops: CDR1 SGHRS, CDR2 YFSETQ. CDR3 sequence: CASSLDRGHNEQFF. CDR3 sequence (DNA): TGCGCCAGCAGCTTGGACAGGGGGCACAATGAGCAGTTCTTC.